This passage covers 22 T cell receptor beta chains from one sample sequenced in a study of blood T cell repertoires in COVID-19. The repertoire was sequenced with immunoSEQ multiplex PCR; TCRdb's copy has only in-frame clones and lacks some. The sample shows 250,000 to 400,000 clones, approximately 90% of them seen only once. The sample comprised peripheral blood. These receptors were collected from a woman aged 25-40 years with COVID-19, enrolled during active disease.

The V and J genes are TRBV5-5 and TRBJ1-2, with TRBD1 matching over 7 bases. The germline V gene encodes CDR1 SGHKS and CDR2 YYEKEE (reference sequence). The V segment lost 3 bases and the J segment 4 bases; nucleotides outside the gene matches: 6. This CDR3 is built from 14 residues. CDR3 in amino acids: CASSSDRVGYGYTF. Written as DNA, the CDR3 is TGTGCCAGCAGCTCCGACAGGGTTGGCTATGGCTACACCTTC.

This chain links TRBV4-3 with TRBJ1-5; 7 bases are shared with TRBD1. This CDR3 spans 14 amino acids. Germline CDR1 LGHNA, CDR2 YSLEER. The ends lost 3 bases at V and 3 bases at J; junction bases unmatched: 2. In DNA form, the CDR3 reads TGCGCCAGCAGCCAGGGGACAGTCAATCAGCCCCAGCATTTT. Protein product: CASSQGTVNQPQHF.

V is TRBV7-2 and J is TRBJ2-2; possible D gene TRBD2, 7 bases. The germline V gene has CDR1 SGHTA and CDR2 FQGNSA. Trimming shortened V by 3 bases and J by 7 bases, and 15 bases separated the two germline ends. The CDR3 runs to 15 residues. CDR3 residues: CASSFGGRSGGELFF. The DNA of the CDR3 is TGTGCCAGCAGCTTCGGGGGGCGCTCTGGCGGGGAGCTGTTTTTT.

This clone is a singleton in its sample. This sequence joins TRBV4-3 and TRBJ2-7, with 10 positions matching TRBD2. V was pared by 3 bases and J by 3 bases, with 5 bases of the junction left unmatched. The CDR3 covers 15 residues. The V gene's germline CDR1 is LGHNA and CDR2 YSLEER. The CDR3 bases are TGCGCCAGCAGCCATTCTAGCGGGGGAGACTACGAGCAGTACTTC. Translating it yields CASSHSSGGDYEQYF.

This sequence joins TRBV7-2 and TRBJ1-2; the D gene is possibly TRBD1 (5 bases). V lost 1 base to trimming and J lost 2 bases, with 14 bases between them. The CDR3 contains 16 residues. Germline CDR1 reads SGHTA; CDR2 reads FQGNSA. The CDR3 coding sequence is TGTGCCAGCAGCTTAGGGCCCCCAGGGATAAACTATGGCTACACCTTC. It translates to CASSLGPPGINYGYTF.

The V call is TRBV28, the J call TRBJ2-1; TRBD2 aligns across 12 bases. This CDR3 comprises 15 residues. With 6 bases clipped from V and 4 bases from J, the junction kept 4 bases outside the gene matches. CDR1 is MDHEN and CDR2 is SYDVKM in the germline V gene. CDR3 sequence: CASRPSGGAYNEQFF. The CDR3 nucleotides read TGTGCCAGCAGACCTAGCGGGGGGGCGTACAATGAGCAGTTCTTC.

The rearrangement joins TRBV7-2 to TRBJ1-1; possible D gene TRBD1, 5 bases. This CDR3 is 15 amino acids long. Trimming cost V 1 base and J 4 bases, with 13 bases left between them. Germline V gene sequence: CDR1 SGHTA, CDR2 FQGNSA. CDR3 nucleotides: TGTGCCAGCAGCTTAGTCTCAGGGTCGGCCACTGAAGCTTTCTTT. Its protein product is CASSLVSGSATEAFF.

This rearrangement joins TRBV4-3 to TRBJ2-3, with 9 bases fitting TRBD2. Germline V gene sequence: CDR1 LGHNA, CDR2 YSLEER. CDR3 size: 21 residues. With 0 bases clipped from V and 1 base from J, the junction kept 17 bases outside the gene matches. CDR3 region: CASSQDIGEAGGFQGTDTQYF. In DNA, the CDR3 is TGCGCCAGCAGCCAAGATATCGGCGAAGCGGGGGGCTTCCAGGGCACAGATACGCAGTATTTT.

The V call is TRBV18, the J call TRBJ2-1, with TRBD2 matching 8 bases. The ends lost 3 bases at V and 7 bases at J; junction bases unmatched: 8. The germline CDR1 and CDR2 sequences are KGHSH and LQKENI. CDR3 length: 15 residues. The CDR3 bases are TGTGCCAGCTCACCCGGGGGGGGCGGTAGGAATGAGCAGTTCTTC. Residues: CASSPGGGGRNEQFF. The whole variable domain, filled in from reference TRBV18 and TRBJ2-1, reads NAGVMQNPRHLVRRRGQEARLRCSPMKGHSHVYWYRQLPEEGLKFMVYLQKENIIDESGMPKERFSAEFPKEGPSILRIQQVVRGDSAAYFCASSPGGGGRNEQFFGPGTRLTVL.

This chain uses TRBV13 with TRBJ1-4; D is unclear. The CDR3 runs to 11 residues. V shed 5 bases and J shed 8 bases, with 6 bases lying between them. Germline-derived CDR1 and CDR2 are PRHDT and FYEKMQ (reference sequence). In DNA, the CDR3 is TGTGCCAGCAGCCGGCGGGAAAAACTGTTTTTT. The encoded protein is CASSRREKLFF.

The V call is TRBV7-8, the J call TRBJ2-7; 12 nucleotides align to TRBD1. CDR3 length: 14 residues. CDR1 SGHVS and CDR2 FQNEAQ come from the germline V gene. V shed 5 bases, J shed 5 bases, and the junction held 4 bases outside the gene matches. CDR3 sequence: CASSRDRGLDEQYF. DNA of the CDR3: TGTGCCAGCAGCCGGGACAGGGGGCTGGACGAGCAGTACTTC.

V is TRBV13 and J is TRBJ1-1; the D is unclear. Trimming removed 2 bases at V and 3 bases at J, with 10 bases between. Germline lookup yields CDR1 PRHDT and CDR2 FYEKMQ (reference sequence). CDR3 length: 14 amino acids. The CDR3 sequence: CASSLTRPDTEAFF. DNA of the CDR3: TGTGCCAGCAGCTTAACGCGGCCGGACACTGAAGCTTTCTTT. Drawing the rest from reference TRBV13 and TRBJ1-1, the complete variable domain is AAGVIQSPRHLIKEKRETATLKCYPIPRHDTVYWYQQGPGQDPQFLISFYEKMQSDKGSIPDRFSAQQFSDYHSELNMSSLELGDSALYFCASSLTRPDTEAFFGQGTRLTVV.

The CDR3 sequence is CASRLAGGPDNEQFF. The CDR3 coding sequence is TGTGCCAGCAGACTAGCGGGGGGGCCTGACAATGAGCAGTTCTTC. The chain joins TRBV5-4 to TRBJ2-1; 13 bases are a match to TRBD2. Germline assignment: CDR1 SGHNT and CDR2 YYREEE (reference sequence). J was trimmed by 5 bases and V by 5 bases; bases with no gene match: 4. CDR3 length: 15 residues. Full variable domain (missing parts from reference TRBV5-4 and TRBJ2-1): ETGVTQSPTHLIKTRGQQVTLRCSSQSGHNTVSWYQQALGQGPQFIFQYYREEENGRGNFPPRFSGLQFPNYSSELNVNALELDDSALYLCASRLAGGPDNEQFFGPGTRLTVL.

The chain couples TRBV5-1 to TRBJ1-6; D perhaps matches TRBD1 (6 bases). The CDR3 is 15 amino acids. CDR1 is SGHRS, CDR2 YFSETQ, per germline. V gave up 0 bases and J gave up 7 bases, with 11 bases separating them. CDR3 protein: CASSLGGQLNSPLHF. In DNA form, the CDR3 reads TGCGCCAGCAGCTTGGGTGGACAGCTAAATTCACCCCTCCACTTT.

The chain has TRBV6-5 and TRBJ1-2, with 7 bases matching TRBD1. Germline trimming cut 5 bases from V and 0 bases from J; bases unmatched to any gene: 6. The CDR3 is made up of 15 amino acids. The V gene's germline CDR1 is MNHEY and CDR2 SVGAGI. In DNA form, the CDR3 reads TGTGCCAGCAGTAGTCCGGGACAGTCTAACTATGGCTACACCTTC. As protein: CASSSPGQSNYGYTF.

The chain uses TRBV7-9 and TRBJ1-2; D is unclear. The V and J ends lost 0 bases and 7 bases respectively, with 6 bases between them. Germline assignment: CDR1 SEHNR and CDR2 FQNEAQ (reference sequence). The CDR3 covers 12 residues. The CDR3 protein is CASSLANSGYTF. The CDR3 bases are TGTGCCAGCAGCTTAGCGAACAGTGGCTACACCTTC.

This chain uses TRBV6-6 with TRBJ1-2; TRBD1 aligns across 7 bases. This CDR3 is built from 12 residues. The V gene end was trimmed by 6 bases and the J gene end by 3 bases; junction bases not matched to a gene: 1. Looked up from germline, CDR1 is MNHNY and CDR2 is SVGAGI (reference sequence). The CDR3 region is CASRGTDYGYTF. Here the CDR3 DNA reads TGTGCCAGCAGGGGGACAGACTATGGCTACACCTTC.

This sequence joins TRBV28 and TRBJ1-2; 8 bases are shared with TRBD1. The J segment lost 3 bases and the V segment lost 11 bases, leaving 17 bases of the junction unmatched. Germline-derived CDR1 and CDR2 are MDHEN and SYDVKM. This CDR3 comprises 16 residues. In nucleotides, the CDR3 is TGTGCCTCTGCCCAATACCCAGGGGGCCGCTACTATGGCTACACCTTC. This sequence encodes CASAQYPGGRYYGYTF.

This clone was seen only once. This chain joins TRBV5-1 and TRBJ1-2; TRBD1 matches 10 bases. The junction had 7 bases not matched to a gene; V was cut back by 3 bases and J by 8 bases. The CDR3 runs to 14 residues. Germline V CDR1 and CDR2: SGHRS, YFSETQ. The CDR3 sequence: CASSSPGQGNGYTF. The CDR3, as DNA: TGCGCCAGCAGCTCTCCGGGACAGGGGAACGGCTACACCTTC. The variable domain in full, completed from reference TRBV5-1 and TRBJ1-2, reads KAGVTQTPRYLIKTRGQQVTLSCSPISGHRSVSWYQQTPGQGLQFLFEYFSETQRNKGNFPGRFSGRQFSNSRSEMNVSTLELGDSALYLCASSSPGQGNGYTFGSGTRLTVV.

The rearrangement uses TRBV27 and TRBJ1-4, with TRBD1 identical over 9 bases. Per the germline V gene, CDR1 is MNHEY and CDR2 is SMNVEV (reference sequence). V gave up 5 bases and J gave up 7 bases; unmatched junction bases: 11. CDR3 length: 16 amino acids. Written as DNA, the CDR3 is TGTGCCAGCAGTATTCAAAACAGGGGGCGCGGTGAAAAACTGTTTTTT. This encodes CASSIQNRGRGEKLFF.

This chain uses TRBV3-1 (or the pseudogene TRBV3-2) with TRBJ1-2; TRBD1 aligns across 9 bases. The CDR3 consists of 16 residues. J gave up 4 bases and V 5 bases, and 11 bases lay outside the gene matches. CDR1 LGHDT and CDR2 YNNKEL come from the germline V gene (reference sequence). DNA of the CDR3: TGTGCCAGCAGCATCCGGGACAGGGTGCGCAGCTATGGCTACACCTTC. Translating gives CASSIRDRVRSYGYTF.

For the CDR3, the DNA is TGCGCCAGCAGTGATACAGGGATCGGAACCGGGGAGCTGTTTTTT. Amino acids: CASSDTGIGTGELFF. This sequence joins TRBV10-1 and TRBJ2-2; possibly TRBD1 for D (6 bases). Trimming removed 3 bases at V and 5 bases at J, with 13 bases between. The CDR3 totals 15 residues. The germline V gene encodes CDR1 WNHNN and CDR2 SYGVQD (reference sequence).